Sequencing of this T cell receptor beta chain was carried out in a study of multiple sclerosis patients with progressive multifocal leukoencephalopathy. Time point meaning: time of PML onset. PML in natalizumab-treated patients developed after between roughly 16 and 60 months of natalizumab therapy. Clones were read by immunoSEQ multiplex PCR, and TCRdb kept only the in-frame ones, dropping some. The sample includes roughly 32,000 clones, about 90% of them seen just once. General study points: PML-onset expanded TRB clones were detectable before and during natalizumab therapy. Findings may reflect JC virus infection or just general immunocompromise.

With respect to this clone: Its target is not known.

V was shortened by 0 bases and J by 2 bases, with 13 bases between the two germline ends. The germline V gene encodes CDR1 SQVTM and CDR2 ANQGSEA. There are 15 residues in the CDR3. The material sequenced was PBMCs, taken from a patient treated with natalizumab. The J gene is TRBJ1-1, the V gene TRBV29-1; unclear D gene. The TCR sequence derives from a human donor with progressive multifocal leukoencephalopathy. CDR3 protein: CSVEETPLLNTEAFF. The CDR3 nucleotides read TGCAGCGTTGAAGAAACGCCCCTCTTAAACACTGAAGCTTTCTTT.